The 4 T cell receptor beta chains presented below share a single source sample, sequenced in a study of blood T cell repertoires in COVID-19. Measured with immunoSEQ multiplex PCR; TCRdb has only the in-frame clones, and not every one. The sample records roughly 410,000 clones, around 89% being singletons. The sequenced sample was peripheral blood. The receptors here all came from a woman in her thirties or forties with COVID-19, enrolled during active disease.

The chain couples TRBV28 to TRBJ1-5; the D is unclear. Germline values: CDR1 MDHEN, CDR2 SYDVKM. Trimming shortened V by 4 bases and J by 2 bases, and 12 bases separated the two germline ends. This CDR3 region has 15 residues. CDR3 DNA: TGTGCCAGCAGTTCCCTAAAGCGTGGCAATCAGCCCCAGCATTTT. Translating gives CASSSLKRGNQPQHF.

The chain recombines TRBV28 with TRBJ2-7; the D gene is possibly TRBD2 (6 bases). The CDR3 is 15 amino acids. Trimming removed 6 bases from V and 3 bases from J, with 18 bases in between. Germline V gene lookup returns CDR1 MDHEN and CDR2 SYDVKM. In DNA form, the CDR3 reads TGTGCCAGCAGCCCGGGGTGGCGGGGTAACTACGAGCAGTACTTC. This encodes CASSPGWRGNYEQYF. The entire variable domain, with the rest obtained from reference TRBV28 and TRBJ2-7, is as follows: DVKVTQSSRYLVKRTGEKVFLECVQDMDHENMFWYRQDPGLGLRLIYFSYDVKMKEKGDIPEGYSVSREKKERFSLILESASTNQTSMYLCASSPGWRGNYEQYFGPGTRLTVT.

The J gene is TRBJ2-5, the V gene TRBV9, with D hard to call. Germline V CDR1 and CDR2: SGDLS, YYNGEE. This CDR3 region has 14 residues. V was trimmed by 0 bases and J by 1 base, leaving 7 bases between them. The CDR3 protein is CASSVGTGQETQYF. The DNA for the CDR3 is TGTGCCAGCAGCGTAGGCACGGGCCAAGAGACCCAGTACTTC.

The chain joins TRBV10-3 to TRBJ2-3; 10 bases are a match to TRBD2. V was pared by 4 bases and J by 5 bases, with 6 bases of the junction left unmatched. CDR3 length: 15 amino acids. CDR1 and CDR2 from the germline V gene are ENHRY and SYGVKD. CDR3: CAISGAGGDRDTQYF. The CDR3 region has the DNA TGTGCCATCAGTGGAGCGGGAGGGGATAGAGATACGCAGTATTTT.